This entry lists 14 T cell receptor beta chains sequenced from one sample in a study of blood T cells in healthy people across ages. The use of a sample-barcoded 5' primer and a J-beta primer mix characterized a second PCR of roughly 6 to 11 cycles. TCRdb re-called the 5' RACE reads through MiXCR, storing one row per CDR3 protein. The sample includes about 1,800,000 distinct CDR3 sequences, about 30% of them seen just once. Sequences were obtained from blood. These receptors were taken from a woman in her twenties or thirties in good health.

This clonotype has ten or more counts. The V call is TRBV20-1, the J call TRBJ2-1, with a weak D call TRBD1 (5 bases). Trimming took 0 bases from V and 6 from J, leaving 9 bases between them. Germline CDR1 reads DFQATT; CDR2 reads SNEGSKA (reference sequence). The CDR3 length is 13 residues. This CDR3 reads CSARDRTGNEQFF. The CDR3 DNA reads TGCAGTGCTAGAGATCGAACAGGCAATGAGCAGTTCTTC.

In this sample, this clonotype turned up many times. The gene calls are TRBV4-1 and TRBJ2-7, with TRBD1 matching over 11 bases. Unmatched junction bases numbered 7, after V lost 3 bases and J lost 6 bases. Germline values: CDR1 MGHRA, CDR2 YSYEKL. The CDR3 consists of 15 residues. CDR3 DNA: TGCGCCAGCAGCCAGGCCGGGACAGGGGGTCTCGAGCAGTACTTC. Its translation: CASSQAGTGGLEQYF.

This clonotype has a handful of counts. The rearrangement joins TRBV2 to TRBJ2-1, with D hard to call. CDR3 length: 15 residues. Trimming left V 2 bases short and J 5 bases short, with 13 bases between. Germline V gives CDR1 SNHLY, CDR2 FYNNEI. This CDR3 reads CASSEQSLNHNEQFF. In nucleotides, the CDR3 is TGTGCCAGCAGTGAACAGTCCCTTAACCACAATGAGCAGTTCTTC.

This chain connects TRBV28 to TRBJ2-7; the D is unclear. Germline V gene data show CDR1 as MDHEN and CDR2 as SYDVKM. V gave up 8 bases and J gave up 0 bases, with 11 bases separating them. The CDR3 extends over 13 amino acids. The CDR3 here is CASFDSRSYEQYF. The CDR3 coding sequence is TGTGCCAGCTTTGACTCACGCTCCTACGAGCAGTACTTC. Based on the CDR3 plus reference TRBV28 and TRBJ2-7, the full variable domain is DVKVTQSSRYLVKRTGEKVFLECVQDMDHENMFWYRQDPGLGLRLIYFSYDVKMKEKGDIPEGYSVSREKKERFSLILESASTNQTSMYLCASFDSRSYEQYFGPGTRLTVT.

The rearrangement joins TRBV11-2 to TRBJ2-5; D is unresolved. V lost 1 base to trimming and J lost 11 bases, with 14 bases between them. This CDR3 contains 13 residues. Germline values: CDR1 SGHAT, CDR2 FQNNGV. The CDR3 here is CASSLGYSYGQYF. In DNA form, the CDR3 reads TGTGCCAGCAGCTTAGGTTACAGCTACGGGCAGTACTTC.

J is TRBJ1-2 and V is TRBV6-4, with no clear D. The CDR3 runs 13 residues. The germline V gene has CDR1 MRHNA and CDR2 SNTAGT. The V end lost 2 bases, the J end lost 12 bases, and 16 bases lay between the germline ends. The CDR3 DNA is TGTGCCAGCAGTGACCCCTTGTCCGGGTTCCACACCTTC. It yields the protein CASSDPLSGFHTF.

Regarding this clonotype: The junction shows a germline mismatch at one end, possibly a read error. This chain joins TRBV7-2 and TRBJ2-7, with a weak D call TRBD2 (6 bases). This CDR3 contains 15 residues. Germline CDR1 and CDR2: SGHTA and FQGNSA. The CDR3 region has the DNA TGTGCCGGCAGCTTATCCGGGAGAGGGGACTACGAGCAGTACTTC. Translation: CAGSLSGRGDYEQYF. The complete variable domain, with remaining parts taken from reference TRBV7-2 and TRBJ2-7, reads GAGVSQSPSNKVTEKGKDVELRCDPISGHTALYWYRQSLGQGLEFLIYFQGNSAPDKSGLPSDRFSAERTGGSVSTLTIQRTQQEDSAVYLCAGSLSGRGDYEQYFGPGTRLTVT.

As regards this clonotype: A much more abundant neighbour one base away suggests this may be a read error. The CDR3 DNA reads TGTGTCAGCAGCCTCGCCCCAGTAGCGGGGGGGGCAGATACGCAGTATTTT. Protein sequence: CVSSLAPVAGGADTQYF. The chain recombines TRBV4-2 with TRBJ2-3; TRBD2 aligns across 11 bases. The CDR3 has 17 amino acids. Germline V lookup: CDR1 LGHNA, CDR2 YNFKEQ.

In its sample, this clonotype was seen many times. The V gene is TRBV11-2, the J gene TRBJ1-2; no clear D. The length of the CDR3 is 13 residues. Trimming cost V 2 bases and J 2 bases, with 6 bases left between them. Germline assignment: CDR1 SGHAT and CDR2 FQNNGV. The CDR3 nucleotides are TGTGCCAGCAGCTTAAGCAGAAACTATGGCTACACCTTC. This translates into CASSLSRNYGYTF.

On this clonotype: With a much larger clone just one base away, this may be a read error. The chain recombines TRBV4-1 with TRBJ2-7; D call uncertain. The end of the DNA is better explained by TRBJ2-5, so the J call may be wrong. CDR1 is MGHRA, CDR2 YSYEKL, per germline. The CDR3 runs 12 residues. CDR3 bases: TGCGCCAGCAGCCACTATGAAGGGACCCAGTACTTC. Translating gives CASSHYEGTQYF.

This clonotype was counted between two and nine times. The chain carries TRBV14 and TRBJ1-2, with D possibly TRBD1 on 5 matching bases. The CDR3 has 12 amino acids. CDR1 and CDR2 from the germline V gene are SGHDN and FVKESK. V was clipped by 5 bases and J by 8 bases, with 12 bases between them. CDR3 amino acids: CASSGTHGGYTF. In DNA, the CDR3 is TGTGCCAGCAGCGGGACCCATGGAGGCTACACCTTC. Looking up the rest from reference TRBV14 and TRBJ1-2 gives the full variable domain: EAGVTQFPSHSVIEKGQTVTLRCDPISGHDNLYWYRRVMGKEIKFLLHFVKESKQDESGMPNNRFLAERTGGTYSTLKVQPAELEDSGVYFCASSGTHGGYTFGSGTRLTVV.

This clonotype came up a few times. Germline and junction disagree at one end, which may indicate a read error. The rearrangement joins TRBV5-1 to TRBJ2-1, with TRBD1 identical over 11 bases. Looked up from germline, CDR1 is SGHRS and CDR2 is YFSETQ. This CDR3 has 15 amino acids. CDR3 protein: CAGSRPGQGVNEQFF. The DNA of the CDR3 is TGCGCCGGCAGCCGTCCGGGACAGGGGGTTAATGAGCAGTTCTTC.

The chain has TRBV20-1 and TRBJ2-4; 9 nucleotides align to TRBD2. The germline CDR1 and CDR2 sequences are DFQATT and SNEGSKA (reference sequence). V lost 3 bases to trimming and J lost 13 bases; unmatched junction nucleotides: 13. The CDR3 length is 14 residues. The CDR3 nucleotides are TGCAGTGCTAGCGCGGGAGGGTATCGCAATGAGCAGTACTTC. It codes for CSASAGGYRNEQYF.

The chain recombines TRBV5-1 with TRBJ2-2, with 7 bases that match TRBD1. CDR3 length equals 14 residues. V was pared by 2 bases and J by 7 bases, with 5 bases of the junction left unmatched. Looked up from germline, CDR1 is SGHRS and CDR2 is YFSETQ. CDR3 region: CASSFKGAVGELFF. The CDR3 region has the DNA TGCGCCAGCAGCTTCAAGGGGGCAGTCGGGGAGCTGTTTTTT. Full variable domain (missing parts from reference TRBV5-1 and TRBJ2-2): KAGVTQTPRYLIKTRGQQVTLSCSPISGHRSVSWYQQTPGQGLQFLFEYFSETQRNKGNFPGRFSGRQFSNSRSEMNVSTLELGDSALYLCASSFKGAVGELFFGEGSRLTVL.